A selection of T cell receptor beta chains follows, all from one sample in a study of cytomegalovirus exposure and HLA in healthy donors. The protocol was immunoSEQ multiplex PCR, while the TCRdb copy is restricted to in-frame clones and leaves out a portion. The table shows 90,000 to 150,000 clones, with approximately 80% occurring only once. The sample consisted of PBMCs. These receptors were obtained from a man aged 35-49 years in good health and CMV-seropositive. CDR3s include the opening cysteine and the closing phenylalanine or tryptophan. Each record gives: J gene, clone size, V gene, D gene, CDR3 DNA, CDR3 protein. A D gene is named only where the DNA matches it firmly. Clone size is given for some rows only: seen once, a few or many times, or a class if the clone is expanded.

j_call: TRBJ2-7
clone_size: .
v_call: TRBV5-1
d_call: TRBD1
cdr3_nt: TGCGCCAGCAGCCCGACGACAGGGGTCGACGAGCAGTACTTC
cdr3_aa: CASSPTTGVDEQYF

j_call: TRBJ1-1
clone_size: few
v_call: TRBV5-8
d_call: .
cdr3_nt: TGTGCCAGCCACCCTTCCGGGGGTGCGGCCACTGAAGCTTTCTTT
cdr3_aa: CASHPSGGAATEAFF

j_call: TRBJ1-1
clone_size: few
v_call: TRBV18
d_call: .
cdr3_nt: TGTGCCAGCTCATTTTACCAGGGAAGGGACACTGAAGCTTTCTTT
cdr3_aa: CASSFYQGRDTEAFF

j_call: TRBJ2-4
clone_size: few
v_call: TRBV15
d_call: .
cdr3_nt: TGTGCCACCAGCAGCGACAAGGGGGACCTAAACAGTCAGTACTTC
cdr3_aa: CATSSDKGDLNSQYF

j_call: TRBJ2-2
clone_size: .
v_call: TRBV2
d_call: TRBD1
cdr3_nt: TGTGCCAGCAGTTCACTATCGCCGGGACAGGGAACCGGGGAGCTGTTTTTT
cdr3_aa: CASSSLSPGQGTGELFF

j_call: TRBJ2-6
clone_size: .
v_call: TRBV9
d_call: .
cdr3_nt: TGTGCCAGCAGCGTTTGGGGGGCTGGGGCCAACGTCCTGACTTTC
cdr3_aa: CASSVWGAGANVLTF

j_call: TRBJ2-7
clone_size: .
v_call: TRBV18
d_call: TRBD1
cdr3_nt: TGTGCCAGCTCAGACAGGGGGATATTCTCCTACGAGCAGTACTTC
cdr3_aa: CASSDRGIFSYEQYF

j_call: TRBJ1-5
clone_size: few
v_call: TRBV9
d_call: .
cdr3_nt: TGTGCCAGCAGCGCCGATGTAGGGGCGAATCAGCCCCAGCATTTT
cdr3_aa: CASSADVGANQPQHF

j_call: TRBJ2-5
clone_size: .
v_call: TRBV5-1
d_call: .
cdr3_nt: TGCGCCAGCAGCTTAAGGCCTAGCGCGAACCAAGAGACCCAGTACTTC
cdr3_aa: CASSLRPSANQETQYF

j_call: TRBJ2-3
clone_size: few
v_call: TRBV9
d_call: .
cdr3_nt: TGTGCCAGCAGCGTCAACGTACTCACAGATACGCAGTATTTT
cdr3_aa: CASSVNVLTDTQYF